What follows describes a single T cell receptor (beta chain). This clonotype was recorded a few times. Its antigen remains undetermined. No base qualities exist here, and no much larger clone lies one base off it. This sample was taken from a study of response to subunit inactivated influenza vaccine listed by TCRdb under 2018. Describing the broader study: Deep quantitative T cell receptor repertoire profiling was used in the study to track responses to a trivalent subunit inactivated influenza vaccine. General findings and caveats noted by the study authors: The authors suggested that each seasonal influenza vaccination may recruit only a limited number of new T cells.

Its CDR3 holds 14 amino acids, cysteine through phenylalanine. The CDR3 DNA has 42 bases and is translated from base 1. The germline V gene sets CDR1 to MDHEN and CDR2 to SYDVKM. A distance of 11 bases separates the germline ends of V and J, which lose 2 bases and 4 bases respectively. Library preparation used RT-PCR. The instrument was an Illumina HiSeq 2500. TCRdb reprocessing: public reads trimmed at Q25 with fastp, clones called with MiXCR, in-frame beta chains kept. Every entry covers one CDR3 protein and lists the most common genes and DNA from its rows. This sample lists 280,000 or so distinct CDR3 sequences; less than 25% were detected once. In total, the top ten clones hold more than 8.5% of the sample.

Sequences were derived from PBMCs from blood, sampled approximately 20 months after vaccination. The receptor chain draws on TRBV28 and TRBJ1-2; a weak D assignment points to TRBD1 (5 bases agree). The sequence was collected from a man between 50 and 70 years old who received an inactivated influenza vaccine. Donor details come from another sample of the same person, matched by shared clones. The base sequence is TGTGCCAGCAGTTTAAATATCGGGGGCTATGGCTACACCTTC. Its translation reads: CASSLNIGGYGYTF.